A selection of T cell receptor beta chains follows, all from one sample in a study of regulatory T cells in long-lasting Graves disease. MiXCR, applied by TCRdb to the multiplex PCR reads, yields one record per CDR3 protein. Here the sample spans about 470,000 distinct CDR3 sequences, 20% to 25% being singletons. This specimen was peripheral blood mononuclear cells (PBMCs), taken when the disease was refractory, from a patient treated with antithyroid drugs. Source of these receptors: a female donor with Graves disease. The CDR3 runs from the conserved cysteine through the conserved F or W. Fields, in order: V gene, clone size, D gene, J gene, CDR3 DNA, CDR3 protein. D genes are given only for firm matches. The size entry is marked missing in some rows and otherwise reads once, few, many or a size class.

TRBV5-6,many,TRBD1,TRBJ1-2,TGTGCCAGCAGCTTGGGGGACAGGGAGGCGCACTATGGCTACACCTTC,CASSLGDREAHYGYTF
TRBV12-3/TRBV12-4,many,NA,TRBJ2-4,TGTGCCAGCAGTATCCAGAACATTCAGTACTTC,CASSIQNIQYF
TRBV12-3/TRBV12-4,NA,NA,TRBJ2-3,TGTGCCAGCACCCAGGGGGGGGAGAACACAGATACGCAGTATTTT,CASTQGGENTDTQYF
TRBV2,few,NA,TRBJ2-7,TGTGCCAGCAGTGAAGCTGGAATAGCAGGGTCCGAGCAGTACTTC,CASSEAGIAGSEQYF
TRBV24-1,many,NA,TRBJ2-7,TGTGCCACCAGTGATGTGGGACAAGGAAACCACGAGCAGTACTTC,CATSDVGQGNHEQYF
TRBV6-1,many,NA,TRBJ1-5,TGTGCCAGCAGTGAAGGACTGCATAGCAATCAGCCCCAGCATTTT,CASSEGLHSNQPQHF
TRBV7-9,NA,TRBD1,TRBJ2-2,TGTGCCAGCAGCATGGACAGGGAGTATTCCGGGGAGCTGTTTTTT,CASSMDREYSGELFF
TRBV6-2/TRBV6-3,few,TRBD1,TRBJ2-4,TGTGCCAGCAGTAGATCAACAGGGGGTTCGGCCAAAAACATTCAGTACTTC,CASSRSTGGSAKNIQYF
TRBV6-1,NA,NA,TRBJ1-5,TGTGCCAGCATCGCCAGGGAAGGCAATCAGCCCCAGCATTTT,CASIAREGNQPQHF
TRBV27,once,NA,TRBJ2-1,TGTGCCAGCAGTTTCGCAGGACTTTCCTACAATGAGCAGTTCTTC,CASSFAGLSYNEQFF
TRBV7-2,few,TRBD2,TRBJ2-5,TGTGCCAGCAGCTTAGCTAGCGGGGAGCCCGAGACCCAGTACTTC,CASSLASGEPETQYF
TRBV28,many,TRBD1,TRBJ2-5,TGTGCCAGCAGTTTCCCACAGGGGGAAGAGACCCAGTACTTC,CASSFPQGEETQYF
TRBV7-2,NA,NA,TRBJ2-7,TGTGCCAGCGAATCCTACTCCTACGAGCAGTACTTC,CASESYSYEQYF
TRBV12-5,NA,NA,TRBJ1-3,TGTGCTAGTGGTTTCCTTTCCCGCTCTGGAAACACCATATATTTT,CASGFLSRSGNTIYF
TRBV12-3/TRBV12-4,many,TRBD1,TRBJ1-2,TGTGCCAGCAGTTTATCCCCCGGGACAGGGACCGGCTACACCTTC,CASSLSPGTGTGYTF
TRBV6-2/TRBV6-3,NA,NA,TRBJ1-5,TGTGCCAGCAGTCGTGCCGCCGGTCTTCAGCCCCAGCATTTT,CASSRAAGLQPQHF
TRBV27,many,TRBD1,TRBJ1-1,TGTGCCAGCAGTTCCACAGGGGGCGAAGCTTTCTTT,CASSSTGGEAFF
TRBV11-3,few,TRBD2,TRBJ2-2,TGTGCCAGCAGCGAAGCGGGACGGTGGACCGGGGAGCTGTTTTTT,CASSEAGRWTGELFF
TRBV27,many,TRBD1,TRBJ1-1,TGTGCCAGCAGCCCACAGGGGGCGATTGAAGCTTTCTTT,CASSPQGAIEAFF
TRBV19,NA,NA,TRBJ1-5,TGTGCCAGTACCAAAGGGCGGGGGAACAATCAGCCCCAGCATTTT,CASTKGRGNNQPQHF
TRBV3-1,many,NA,TRBJ1-2,TGTGCCAGCAGCCAAGATTGGGCCTACACCTTC,CASSQDWAYTF
TRBV18,few,NA,TRBJ1-4,TGTGCCAGCTCACCATTAGGCGTCGAGGGGCGGCCGAATGAAAAACTGTTTTTT,CASSPLGVEGRPNEKLFF
TRBV28,many,NA,TRBJ2-7,TGTGCCAGCAGTGCCAGGGGCGCCCCCTCCTACGAGCAGTACTTC,CASSARGAPSYEQYF
TRBV11-3,many,NA,TRBJ1-1,TGTGCCAGCAGCTTAGGAGGGGGGGACACTGAAGCTTTCTTT,CASSLGGGDTEAFF
TRBV6-9,NA,NA,TRBJ2-7,TGTGCCAGCAGTTACCCCGAGGGGGGCCTAAGCTCCTACGAGCAGTACTTC,CASSYPEGGLSSYEQYF
TRBV28,few,NA,TRBJ1-2,TGTGCCAGCAGTCCCTCTTTGTCCGGGGGAGGCTACACCTTC,CASSPSLSGGGYTF
TRBV2,many,NA,TRBJ2-7,TGTGCCAGCTACTCGGGGTTTAGCCCCTACGAGCAGTACTTC,CASYSGFSPYEQYF
TRBV28,many,NA,TRBJ2-7,TGTGCCAGCAGCCAGACAGTCTACGAGCAGTACTTC,CASSQTVYEQYF
TRBV28,many,TRBD2,TRBJ2-7,TGTGCCAGCAGTTTATGGGGACTAGCGGGAGGGCCGGGGAACGAGCAGTACTTC,CASSLWGLAGGPGNEQYF
TRBV19,many,NA,TRBJ1-5,TGTGCCAGTAGTATTCGTCATTCTAGCAATCAGCCCCAGCATTTT,CASSIRHSSNQPQHF
TRBV12-3/TRBV12-4,many,NA,TRBJ1-2,TGTGCCAGCAGTTTCCCCCAGCAGGGAGGCGATTATGGCTACACCTTC,CASSFPQQGGDYGYTF
TRBV12-3/TRBV12-4,many,NA,TRBJ1-6,TGTGCCAGCAGTTTTGGGGGACCAAGCTCCTATAATTCACCCCTCCACTTT,CASSFGGPSSYNSPLHF
TRBV5-1,many,NA,TRBJ1-1,TGCGCCAGCAGTGGGGGGGCGCTGAACACTGAAGCTTTCTTT,CASSGGALNTEAFF
TRBV19,NA,NA,TRBJ2-7,TGTGCCAGTAGTATTTCGATCTCGAGATTAAGGGAGCAGTACTTC,CASSISISRLREQYF
TRBV12-3/TRBV12-4,many,NA,TRBJ2-6,TGTGCCAGCTCTCGGGGGGCCAACGTCCTGACTTTC,CASSRGANVLTF
TRBV20-1,many,NA,TRBJ1-1,TGCAGTGCTCGTGACGGATTGAACACTGAAGCTTTCTTT,CSARDGLNTEAFF
TRBV7-9,NA,NA,TRBJ2-5,TGTGCCAGCAGCTTAGGTTTGAGGAAGACCCAGTACTTC,CASSLGLRKTQYF